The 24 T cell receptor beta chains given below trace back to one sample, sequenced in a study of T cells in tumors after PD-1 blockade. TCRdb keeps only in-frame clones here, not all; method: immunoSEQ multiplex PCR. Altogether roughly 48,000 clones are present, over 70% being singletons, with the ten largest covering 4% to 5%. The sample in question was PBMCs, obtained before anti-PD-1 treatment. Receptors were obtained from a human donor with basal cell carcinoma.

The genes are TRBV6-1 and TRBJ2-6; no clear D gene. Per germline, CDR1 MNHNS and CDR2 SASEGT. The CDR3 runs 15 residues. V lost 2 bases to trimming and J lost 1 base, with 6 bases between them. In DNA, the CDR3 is TGTGCCAGCAGTGAAAGAAGGTCTGGGGCCAACGTCCTGACTTTC. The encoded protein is CASSERRSGANVLTF.

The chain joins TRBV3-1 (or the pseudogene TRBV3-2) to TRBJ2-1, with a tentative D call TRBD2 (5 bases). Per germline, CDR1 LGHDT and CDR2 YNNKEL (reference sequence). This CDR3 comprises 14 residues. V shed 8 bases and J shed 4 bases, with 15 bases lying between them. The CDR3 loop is CASQKGAAYNEQFF. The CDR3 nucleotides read TGTGCCAGCCAGAAAGGAGCGGCGTACAATGAGCAGTTCTTC.

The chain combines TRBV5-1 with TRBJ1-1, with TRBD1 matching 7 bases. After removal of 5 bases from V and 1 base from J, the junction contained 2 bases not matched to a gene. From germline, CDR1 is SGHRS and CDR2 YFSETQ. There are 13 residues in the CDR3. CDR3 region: CASRRDRNTEAFF. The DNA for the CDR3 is TGCGCCAGCAGGCGGGACAGGAACACTGAAGCTTTCTTT.

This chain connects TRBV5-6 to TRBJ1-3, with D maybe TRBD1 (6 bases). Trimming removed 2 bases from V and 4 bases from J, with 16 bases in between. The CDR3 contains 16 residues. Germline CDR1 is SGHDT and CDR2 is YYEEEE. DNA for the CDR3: TGTGCCAGCAGCTTAGGGGGGGCGCTTCCCGGAAACACCATATATTTT. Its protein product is CASSLGGALPGNTIYF.

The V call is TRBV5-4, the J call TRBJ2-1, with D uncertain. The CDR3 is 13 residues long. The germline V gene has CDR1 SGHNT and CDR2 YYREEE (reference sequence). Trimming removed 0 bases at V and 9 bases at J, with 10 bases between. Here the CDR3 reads CASSLADDAEQFF. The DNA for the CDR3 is TGTGCCAGCAGCTTGGCCGATGATGCTGAGCAGTTCTTC.

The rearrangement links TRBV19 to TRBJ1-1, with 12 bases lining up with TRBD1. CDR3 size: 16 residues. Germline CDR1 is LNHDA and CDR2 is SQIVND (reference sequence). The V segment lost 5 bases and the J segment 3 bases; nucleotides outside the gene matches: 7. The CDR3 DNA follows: TGTGCCAGTAGTCTCTGGGACAGGGGGCCGGACACTGAAGCTTTCTTT. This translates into CASSLWDRGPDTEAFF.

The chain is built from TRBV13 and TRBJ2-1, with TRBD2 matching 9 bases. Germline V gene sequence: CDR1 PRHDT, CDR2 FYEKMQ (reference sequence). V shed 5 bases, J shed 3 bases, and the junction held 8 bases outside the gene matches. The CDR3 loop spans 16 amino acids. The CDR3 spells CASSLEVAGVYNEQFF. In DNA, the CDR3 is TGTGCCAGCAGCCTAGAGGTAGCGGGGGTCTACAATGAGCAGTTCTTC. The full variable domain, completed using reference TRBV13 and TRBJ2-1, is AAGVIQSPRHLIKEKRETATLKCYPIPRHDTVYWYQQGPGQDPQFLISFYEKMQSDKGSIPDRFSAQQFSDYHSELNMSSLELGDSALYFCASSLEVAGVYNEQFFGPGTRLTVL.

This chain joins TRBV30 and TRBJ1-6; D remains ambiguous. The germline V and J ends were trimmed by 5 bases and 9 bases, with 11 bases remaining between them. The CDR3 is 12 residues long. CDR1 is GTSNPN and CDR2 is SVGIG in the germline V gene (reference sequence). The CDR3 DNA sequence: TGTGCCTGGGGATACCAAGGTTCACCCCTCCACTTT. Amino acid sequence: CAWGYQGSPLHF. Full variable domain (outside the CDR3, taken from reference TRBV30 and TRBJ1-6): SQTIHQWPATLVQPVGSPLSLECTVEGTSNPNLYWYRQAAGRGLQLLFYSVGIGQISSEVPQNLSASRPQDRQFILSSKKLLLSDSGFYLCAWGYQGSPLHFGNGTRLTVT.

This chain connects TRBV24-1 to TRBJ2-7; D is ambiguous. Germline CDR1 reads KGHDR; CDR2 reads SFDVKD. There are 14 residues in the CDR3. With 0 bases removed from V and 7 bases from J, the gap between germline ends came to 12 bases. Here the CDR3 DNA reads TGTGCCACCAGTGATTTGGACCCAGATGGGGAGCAGTACTTC. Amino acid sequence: CATSDLDPDGEQYF.

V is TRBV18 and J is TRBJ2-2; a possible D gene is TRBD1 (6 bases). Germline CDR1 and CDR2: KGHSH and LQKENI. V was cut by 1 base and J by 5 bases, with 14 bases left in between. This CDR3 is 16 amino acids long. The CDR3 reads CASSPLQGYTTGELFF. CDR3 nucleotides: TGTGCCAGCTCACCACTACAGGGCTATACAACCGGGGAGCTGTTTTTT.

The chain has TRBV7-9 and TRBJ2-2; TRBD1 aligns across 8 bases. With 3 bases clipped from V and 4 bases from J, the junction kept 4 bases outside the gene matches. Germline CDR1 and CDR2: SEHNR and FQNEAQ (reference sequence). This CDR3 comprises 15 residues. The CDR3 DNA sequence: TGTGCCAGCAGCTTGGCAGGGGGCACCACCGGGGAGCTGTTTTTT. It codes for CASSLAGGTTGELFF.

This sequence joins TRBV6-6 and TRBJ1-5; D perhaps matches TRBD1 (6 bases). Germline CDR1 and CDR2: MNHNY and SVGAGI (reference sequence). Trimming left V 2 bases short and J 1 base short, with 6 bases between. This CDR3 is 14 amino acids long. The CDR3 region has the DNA TGTGCCAGCAGTTACCAGGGGAGCAATCAGCCCCAGCATTTT. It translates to CASSYQGSNQPQHF.

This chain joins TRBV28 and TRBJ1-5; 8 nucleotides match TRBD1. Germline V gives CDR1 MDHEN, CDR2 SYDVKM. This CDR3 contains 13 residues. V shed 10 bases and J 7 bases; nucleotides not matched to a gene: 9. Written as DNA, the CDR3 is TGTGCCACCACGGACAGGGTGGCCCAGCCCCAGCATTTT. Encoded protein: CATTDRVAQPQHF.

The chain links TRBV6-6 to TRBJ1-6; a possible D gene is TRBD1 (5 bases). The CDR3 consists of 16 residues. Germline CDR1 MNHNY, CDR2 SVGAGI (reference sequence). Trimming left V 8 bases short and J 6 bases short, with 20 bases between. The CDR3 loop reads CASALRVDSGNSPLHF. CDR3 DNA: TGTGCCAGCGCCCTCAGGGTTGATTCCGGTAATTCACCCCTCCACTTT.

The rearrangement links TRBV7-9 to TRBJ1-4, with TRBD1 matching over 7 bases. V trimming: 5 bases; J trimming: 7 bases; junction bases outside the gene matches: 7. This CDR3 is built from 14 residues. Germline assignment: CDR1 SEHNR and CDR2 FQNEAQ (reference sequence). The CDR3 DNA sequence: TGTGCCAGCAGCCGACAGGGTGGGAGTGAAAAACTGTTTTTT. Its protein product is CASSRQGGSEKLFF.

This chain's CDR3 is CASTQQGYNQPQHF. The CDR3 DNA follows: TGTGCCAGCACTCAACAGGGATATAATCAGCCCCAGCATTTT. This chain connects TRBV6-5 to TRBJ1-5; weak D call: TRBD1 (6 bases). The CDR3 sequence is 14 residues long. From germline, CDR1 is MNHEY and CDR2 SVGAGI. V was clipped by 7 bases and J by 4 bases, with 14 bases between them.

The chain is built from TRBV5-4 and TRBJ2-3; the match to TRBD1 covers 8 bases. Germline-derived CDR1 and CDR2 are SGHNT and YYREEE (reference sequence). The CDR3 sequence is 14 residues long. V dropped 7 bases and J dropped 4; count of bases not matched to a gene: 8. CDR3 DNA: TGTGCCAGCGGACAGGGCGTAATTGCAGATACGCAGTATTTT. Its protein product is CASGQGVIADTQYF.

CDR3 in amino acids: CATSTGGLNEQFF. Written as DNA, the CDR3 is TGTGCCACCAGCACGGGGGGGCTGAATGAGCAGTTCTTC. The chain employs TRBV15 and TRBJ2-1; TRBD2 aligns across 8 bases. J gave up 7 bases and V 4 bases, and 3 bases lay outside the gene matches. In germline, CDR1 is LNHNV, CDR2 YYDKDF (reference sequence). CDR3 size: 13 residues.

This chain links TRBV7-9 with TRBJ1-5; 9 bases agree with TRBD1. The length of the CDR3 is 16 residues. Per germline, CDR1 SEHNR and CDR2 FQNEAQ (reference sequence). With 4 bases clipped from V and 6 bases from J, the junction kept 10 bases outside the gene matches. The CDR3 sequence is CASSSPGQGKSQPQHF. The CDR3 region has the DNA TGTGCCAGCAGCTCACCGGGACAGGGAAAATCTCAGCCCCAGCATTTT.

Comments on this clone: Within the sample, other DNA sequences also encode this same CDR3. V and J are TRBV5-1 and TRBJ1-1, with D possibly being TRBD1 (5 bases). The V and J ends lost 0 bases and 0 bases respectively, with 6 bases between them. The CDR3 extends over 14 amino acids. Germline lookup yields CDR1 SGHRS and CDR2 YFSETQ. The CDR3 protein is CASSLGGMNTEAFF. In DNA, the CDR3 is TGCGCCAGCAGCTTGGGGGGCATGAACACTGAAGCTTTCTTT.

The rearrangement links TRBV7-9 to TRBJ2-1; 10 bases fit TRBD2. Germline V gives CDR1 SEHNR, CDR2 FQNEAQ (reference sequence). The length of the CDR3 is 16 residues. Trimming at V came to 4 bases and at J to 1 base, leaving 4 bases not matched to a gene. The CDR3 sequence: CASSSAGGRSYNEQFF. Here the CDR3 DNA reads TGTGCCAGCAGCTCAGCGGGGGGGAGGTCCTACAATGAGCAGTTCTTC.

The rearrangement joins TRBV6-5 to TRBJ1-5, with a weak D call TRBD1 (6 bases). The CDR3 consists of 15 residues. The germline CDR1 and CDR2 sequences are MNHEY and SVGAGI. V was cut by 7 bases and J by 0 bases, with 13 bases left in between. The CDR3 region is CASTGAGYSNQPQHF. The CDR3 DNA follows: TGTGCCAGCACAGGGGCGGGATATAGCAATCAGCCCCAGCATTTT.

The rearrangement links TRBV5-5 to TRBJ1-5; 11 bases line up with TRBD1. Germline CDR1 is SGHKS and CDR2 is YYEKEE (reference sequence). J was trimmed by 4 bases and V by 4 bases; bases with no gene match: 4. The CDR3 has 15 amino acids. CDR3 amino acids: CASSPGDRGNQPQHF. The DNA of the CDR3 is TGTGCCAGCAGCCCGGGGGACAGGGGGAATCAGCCCCAGCATTTT.

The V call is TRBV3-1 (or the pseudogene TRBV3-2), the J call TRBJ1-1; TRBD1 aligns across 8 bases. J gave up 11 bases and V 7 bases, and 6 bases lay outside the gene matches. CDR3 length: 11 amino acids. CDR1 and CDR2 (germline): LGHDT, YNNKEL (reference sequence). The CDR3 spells CASTQGAGAFF. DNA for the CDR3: TGTGCCAGCACCCAGGGGGCTGGGGCTTTCTTT.